This TCR beta chain stems from a study of cytotoxic CD8 clonotypes in ibrutinib-treated CLL. For the study at large: Around 10 relapsed/refractory, roughly 15 treatment-naive; roughly 17 IGHV unmutated. Collecting the response samples happened after a median about twelve months of treatment, with a range of 6 to 36.

To note about this clone: Its antigen remains unidentified.

Study outcomes and limitations: Stable or contracted on treatment, public clonotypes were also uncommon.

TCR beta libraries used about 1.9 micrograms of DNA from cryopreserved PBMCs. The method was immunoSEQ multiplex PCR; TCRdb's version includes in-frame clones alone and lacks a portion of them. The table has 80,000 to 95,000 clones, 75% to 85% seen once. The source was PBMCs, collected after 12 months of ibrutinib treatment. The sequence came from a human donor with chronic lymphocytic leukemia.

The CDR3 sequence: CASSPQRLGAGELFF. For the CDR3, the DNA is TGTGCCAGCAGCCCCCAGCGTTTGGGGGCCGGGGAGCTGTTTTTT. The rearrangement links TRBV7-9 to TRBJ2-2; D may match TRBD1 or TRBD2 (5 bases each). Germline CDR1 SEHNR, CDR2 FQNEAQ (reference sequence). V dropped 5 bases and J dropped 6 bases, with 16 bases sitting between them. The CDR3 has 15 amino acids.